One and the same sample provided the 30 T cell receptor beta chains below, sequenced in a study of shared clonotypes between healthy human individuals. Using immunoSEQ multiplex PCR, the repertoire was profiled, and TCRdb retains in-frame clones only, with some absent. The top ten hold around 12% of the sample, which has around 510,000 clones, roughly 79% seen once. Sample: PBMCs. The source is a woman in her forties in good health. Some clones in this sample may be carry-over from other donors' samples.

About this clone: Since a far larger clone is one base different, this is likely a read error. The chain carries TRBV30 and TRBJ1-2; weak D call: TRBD1 (6 bases). Germline loops: CDR1 GTSNPN, CDR2 SVGIG (reference sequence). This CDR3 is built from 14 residues. V gave up 8 bases and J gave up 7 bases, with 23 bases separating them. CDR3: CARGGPRTKAGYTF. The CDR3 DNA reads as TGTGCCCGGGGGGGGCCGAGGACAAAGGCTGGCTACACCTTC. Full variable domain (outside the CDR3, taken from reference TRBV30 and TRBJ1-2): SQTIHQWPATLVQPVGSPLSLECTVEGTSNPNLYWYRQAAGRGLQLLFYSVGIGQISSEVPQNLSASRPQDRQFILSSKKLLLSDSGFYLCARGGPRTKAGYTFGSGTRLTVV.

This clone has a single count. The rearrangement links TRBV6-1 to TRBJ2-5; D may match TRBD1 or TRBD2 (5 bases each). The germline gives CDR1 MNHNS, CDR2 SASEGT. The CDR3 is 15 amino acids. V lost 2 bases and J lost 4, with 14 bases in between. Here the CDR3 DNA reads TGTGCCAGCAGTGAATATCAGGGTGCGGGAGAGACCCAGTACTTC. Translated: CASSEYQGAGETQYF.

The chain is built from TRBV7-2 and TRBJ2-7; 8 nucleotides match TRBD1. The CDR3 totals 15 residues. J lost 5 bases, V lost 1 base, and 7 bases had no gene match. Germline V gene sequence: CDR1 SGHTA, CDR2 FQGNSA. CDR3 nucleotide sequence: TGTGCCAGCAGCTTAGTAGCGACAGGGGACCACGAGCAGTACTTC. Protein product: CASSLVATGDHEQYF.

V is TRBV7-2 and J is TRBJ2-2; no reliable D call. Trimming took 0 bases from V and 5 from J, leaving 7 bases between them. This CDR3 is 14 amino acids long. Germline CDR1 and CDR2: SGHTA and FQGNSA. CDR3 DNA sequence: TGTGCCAGCAGCTTAGCGAGGAGTACCGGGGAGCTGTTTTTT. Amino acids: CASSLARSTGELFF.

V and J are TRBV4-1 and TRBJ2-3; D is ambiguous. The CDR3 has 15 residues. V lost 2 bases and J lost 2, with 11 bases in between. Germline V lookup: CDR1 MGHRA, CDR2 YSYEKL. This chain's CDR3 is CASSQLGNPTDTQYF. CDR3 coding DNA: TGCGCCAGCAGCCAACTGGGAAACCCCACAGATACGCAGTATTTT.

This sequence joins TRBV5-1 and TRBJ2-3, with D possibly matching TRBD2 (5 bases). The CDR3 is 13 amino acids. Trimming removed 4 bases at V and 2 bases at J, with 8 bases between. Germline V gene sequence: CDR1 SGHRS, CDR2 YFSETQ. The CDR3 coding sequence is TGCGCCAGCAGCAGCGGAAACACAGATACGCAGTATTTT. Its translation is CASSSGNTDTQYF.

The genes are TRBV5-1 and TRBJ2-7, with 10 bases matching TRBD1. This CDR3 comprises 15 residues. V lost 4 bases and J lost 5; bases outside the gene matches: 9. Germline CDR1 is SGHRS and CDR2 is YFSETQ. For the CDR3, the DNA is TGCGCCAGCAGCGTGGGACAGGGGTTATTCGACGAGCAGTACTTC. Translating gives CASSVGQGLFDEQYF.

Many counts were recorded for this clone. Other DNA sequences within the sample encode an identical CDR3. The V and J genes are TRBV30 and TRBJ1-5, with TRBD1 matching 8 bases. The length of the CDR3 is 12 residues. Germline CDR1 GTSNPN, CDR2 SVGIG (reference sequence). Trimming removed 2 bases from V and 14 bases from J; junction bases left unmatched: 8. This CDR3 is CAWSPGTGPEHF. Written as DNA, the CDR3 is TGTGCCTGGAGTCCCGGGACAGGCCCAGAGCATTTT.

The V gene is TRBV19, the J gene TRBJ2-1, with a weak D call TRBD1 (5 bases). The CDR3 has 16 residues. The V gene lost 4 bases and the J gene lost 0 bases, with 13 bases spanning the gap. Per germline, CDR1 LNHDA and CDR2 SQIVND (reference sequence). CDR3 nucleotides: TGTGCCAGTAGTAATCCGGACACTACCTCCTACAATGAGCAGTTCTTC. It specifies CASSNPDTTSYNEQFF.

The rearrangement uses TRBV27 and TRBJ2-1; D gene uncertain. Germline assignment: CDR1 MNHEY and CDR2 SMNVEV (reference sequence). The V end was cut by 3 bases, the J end by 6 bases, with 15 bases between. The CDR3 spans 15 residues. CDR3 sequence (DNA): TGTGCCAGCAGTTTTTCCAGAACGCAGAGCAATGAGCAGTTCTTC. Its translation is CASSFSRTQSNEQFF.

The J gene is TRBJ2-3, the V gene TRBV25-1; D possibly corresponds to TRBD2 (7 bases). The CDR3 sequence is 15 residues long. Germline CDR1 MGHDK, CDR2 SYGVNS. V lost 1 base to trimming and J lost 5 bases, with 13 bases between them. The CDR3 DNA reads as TGTGCCAGCAGTGAATCGGGGGGCACACGAGATACGCAGTATTTT. Residues: CASSESGGTRDTQYF.

The chain employs TRBV28 and TRBJ1-2; 7 nucleotides line up with TRBD1. Germline loops: CDR1 MDHEN, CDR2 SYDVKM. The trim removed 1 base at V and 8 bases at J, leaving 10 bases unmatched. The CDR3 has 15 amino acids. The CDR3 loop reads CASSLSIQGLWGYTF. The CDR3 DNA reads TGTGCCAGCAGTTTATCCATACAGGGGTTGTGGGGCTACACCTTC.

This chain links TRBV6-1 with TRBJ2-1; no clear D. Trimming took 4 bases from V and 5 from J, leaving 9 bases between them. This CDR3 region has 13 residues. In germline, CDR1 is MNHNS, CDR2 SASEGT. The CDR3 protein is CASSVGFHNEQFF. The CDR3 coding sequence is TGTGCCAGCAGTGTTGGGTTCCACAATGAGCAGTTCTTC.

The rearrangement uses TRBV2 and TRBJ2-1; D is unresolved. The CDR3 has 14 amino acids. Trimming took 4 bases from V and 4 from J, leaving 11 bases between them. The germline CDR1 and CDR2 sequences are SNHLY and FYNNEI. CDR3 nucleotides: TGTGCCAGCAGTGTTGAGGCATCTTACAATGAGCAGTTCTTC. It codes for CASSVEASYNEQFF.

V gene TRBV18 combines with J gene TRBJ1-1, with D maybe TRBD1 (5 bases). V was cut by 4 bases and J by 1 base, with 10 bases left in between. Germline V gives CDR1 KGHSH, CDR2 LQKENI. The CDR3 is 14 amino acids. This CDR3 is CASSLGPTNTEAFF. CDR3 nucleotide sequence: TGTGCCAGCTCACTGGGGCCTACGAACACTGAAGCTTTCTTT.

The CDR3 region has the DNA TGTGCCAGCAGTTATAGGACTAGAATGAACACCGGGGAGCTGTTTTTT. Its translation is CASSYRTRMNTGELFF. This chain joins TRBV6-9 and TRBJ2-2; 7 bases are a match to TRBD2. J was trimmed by 1 base and V by 2 bases; bases with no gene match: 4. CDR1 is MNHGY and CDR2 is SVAAGI in the germline V gene. This CDR3 comprises 16 residues.

V gene TRBV7-2 combines with J gene TRBJ1-1; D not resolved. V lost 5 bases to trimming and J lost 5 bases, with 18 bases between them. This CDR3 is built from 15 residues. Per the germline V gene, CDR1 is SGHTA and CDR2 is FQGNSA. CDR3 in DNA: TGTGCCAGCAGCCCGCCTCGATCCCGAGGGACTGAAGCTTTCTTT. Protein: CASSPPRSRGTEAFF.

V and J are TRBV28 and TRBJ2-1, with D maybe TRBD2 (5 bases). Germline lookup yields CDR1 MDHEN and CDR2 SYDVKM. This CDR3 is built from 12 residues. Trimming took off 2 bases at V and 10 bases at J, with 9 bases between the two ends. CDR3 coding DNA: TGTGCCAGCAGTTTACGGGGATTAGAGCAGTTCTTC. Amino acids: CASSLRGLEQFF.

This chain links TRBV7-9 with TRBJ2-5; 7 bases are a match to TRBD1. The trim removed 5 bases at V and 1 base at J, leaving 7 bases unmatched. Germline assignment: CDR1 SEHNR and CDR2 FQNEAQ (reference sequence). This CDR3 is 15 amino acids long. This chain's CDR3 is CASSRRTGSQETQYF. In DNA, the CDR3 is TGTGCCAGCAGCCGTCGGACAGGAAGCCAAGAGACCCAGTACTTC.

J is TRBJ2-5 and V is TRBV29-1; D might be TRBD1 (7 bases). This CDR3 comprises 15 residues. The V gene lost 2 bases and the J gene lost 1 base, with 14 bases spanning the gap. Germline assignment: CDR1 SQVTM and CDR2 ANQGSEA. DNA for the CDR3: TGCAGCGTTGAAATCGGCAGGGGGGTCCAAGAGACCCAGTACTTC. It codes for CSVEIGRGVQETQYF.

The chain is built from TRBV7-9 and TRBJ2-1; 8 bases line up with TRBD2. In germline, CDR1 is SEHNR, CDR2 FQNEAQ (reference sequence). The CDR3 sequence is 15 residues long. Trimming took 0 bases from V and 3 from J; bases not matched to a gene: 1. The CDR3 nucleotides read TGTGCCAGCAGCTTAGCAGCGGGAGTCTACAATGAGCAGTTCTTC. This codes for CASSLAAGVYNEQFF.

The chain has TRBV2 and TRBJ2-5, with 11 bases matching TRBD1. The CDR3 has 14 amino acids. The J segment lost 5 bases and the V segment lost 4 bases, leaving 3 bases of the junction unmatched. From germline, CDR1 is SNHLY and CDR2 FYNNEI. CDR3 in DNA: TGTGCCAGCAGTGGGACAGGGGGCGTGGAGACCCAGTACTTC. This sequence encodes CASSGTGGVETQYF.

The chain has TRBV28 and TRBJ1-6; 9 bases are shared with TRBD1. The germline gives CDR1 MDHEN, CDR2 SYDVKM. There are 14 residues in the CDR3. Trimming at V came to 7 bases and at J to 9 bases, leaving 7 bases not matched to a gene. CDR3 in amino acids: CASKTGTGSSPLHF. The DNA of the CDR3 is TGTGCCAGCAAAACCGGGACAGGGTCTTCACCCCTCCACTTT. Based on the CDR3 plus reference TRBV28 and TRBJ1-6, the full variable domain is DVKVTQSSRYLVKRTGEKVFLECVQDMDHENMFWYRQDPGLGLRLIYFSYDVKMKEKGDIPEGYSVSREKKERFSLILESASTNQTSMYLCASKTGTGSSPLHFGNGTRLTVT.

This clone was recorded only once. CDR3: CASSPGQLGNQPQHF. The CDR3 DNA reads TGTGCCAGCAGTCCTGGACAGCTAGGCAATCAGCCCCAGCATTTT. The J gene is TRBJ1-5, the V gene TRBV28, with D tentatively TRBD1 (6 bases). V was clipped by 5 bases and J by 2 bases, with 13 bases between them. The CDR3 extends over 15 amino acids. Looked up from germline, CDR1 is MDHEN and CDR2 is SYDVKM.

This clone was seen a single time. The chain recombines TRBV30 with TRBJ2-2; 9 bases map to TRBD1. The CDR3 is 13 residues long. V was clipped by 3 bases and J by 4 bases; unmatched bases: 0. Germline-derived CDR1 and CDR2 are GTSNPN and SVGIG (reference sequence). The CDR3 loop is CAWRTGGTGELFF. In DNA, the CDR3 is TGTGCCTGGAGGACAGGGGGCACCGGGGAGCTGTTTTTT.

The chain carries TRBV27 and TRBJ2-3; D remains ambiguous. The CDR3 spans 13 residues. The V gene lost 2 bases and the J gene lost 6 bases, with 9 bases spanning the gap. CDR1 MNHEY and CDR2 SMNVEV come from the germline V gene (reference sequence). CDR3 nucleotide sequence: TGTGCCAGCAGTTTAGGTCTCCGGGATACGCAGTATTTT. The encoded protein is CASSLGLRDTQYF.

This rearrangement joins TRBV28 to TRBJ2-7; 8 nucleotides match TRBD1. This CDR3 has 17 amino acids. Trimming removed 4 bases from V and 3 bases from J; junction bases left unmatched: 14. In germline, CDR1 is MDHEN, CDR2 SYDVKM. CDR3 sequence (DNA): TGTGCCAGCAGTTACCCCGCCACAGGGGGTTCCGGCTACGAGCAGTACTTC. Translation: CASSYPATGGSGYEQYF.

This rearrangement joins TRBV7-9 to TRBJ2-7; D call uncertain. The CDR3 sequence is 15 residues long. From germline, CDR1 is SEHNR and CDR2 FQNEAQ (reference sequence). V gave up 4 bases and J gave up 7 bases, with 20 bases separating them. CDR3 DNA: TGTGCCAGCAGCTCCCTAACTAACCCCTACGGAGAGCAGTACTTC. It translates to CASSSLTNPYGEQYF. Full variable domain (remainder filled in from reference TRBV7-9 and TRBJ2-7): DTGVSQNPRHKITKRGQNVTFRCDPISEHNRLYWYRQTLGQGPEFLTYFQNEAQLEKSRLLSDRFSAERPKGSFSTLEIQRTEQGDSAMYLCASSSLTNPYGEQYFGPGTRLTVT.

This chain connects TRBV7-9 to TRBJ2-7; 12 nucleotides match TRBD1. Per the germline V gene, CDR1 is SEHNR and CDR2 is FQNEAQ (reference sequence). V was pared by 5 bases and J by 5 bases, with 4 bases of the junction left unmatched. The CDR3 consists of 14 residues. This chain's CDR3 is CASSRDRGLDEQYF. In DNA form, the CDR3 reads TGTGCCAGCAGCCGGGACAGGGGGCTGGACGAGCAGTACTTC.

About this clone: Other DNA sequences from this sample encode an identical CDR3 as well. The chain recombines TRBV5-1 with TRBJ2-5; 10 bases agree with TRBD2. The CDR3 has 15 residues. Germline V CDR1 and CDR2: SGHRS, YFSETQ. Unmatched junction bases numbered 1, after V lost 1 base and J lost 1 base. CDR3 in amino acids: CASSLLAGGQETQYF. Written as DNA, the CDR3 is TGCGCCAGCAGCTTGTTAGCGGGAGGCCAAGAGACCCAGTACTTC.